The T cell receptor (beta chain) under discussion was sequenced for a study of CD8 T cells in ankylosing spondylitis. Overall study findings and caveats: Clones linked with disease were CD8+ and fairly uncommon in the peripheral blood.

The CDR3 is 11 amino acids. The germline gives CDR1 SGDLS, CDR2 YYNGEE. V dropped 0 bases and J dropped 13 bases, with 8 bases sitting between them. This clonotype came up many times. Its target is not known. TCRdb reanalysed the 5' RACE reads using MiXCR and keeps one entry per CDR3 protein. The repertoire has around 27,000 distinct CDR3 sequences, just over 2.5% of them found once; the top ten carry approximately 7.5%. Sequenced input: blood, either unsorted or a sorted T cell fraction (not recorded which). This receptor was obtained from a female donor with ankylosing spondylitis or in good health (not recorded which). The V gene is TRBV9, the J gene TRBJ2-1; D perhaps matches TRBD1 (5 bases). CDR3 nucleotides: TGTGCCAGCAGCGTAGGGGGCGAACAGTTCTTC. As protein: CASSVGGEQFF.